This TCR beta chain comes out of a study of blood T cells in healthy people across ages. A second about 7 to 12 cycle PCR used barcoded and J-beta primers. All samples gave at least 2.5 million CDR3-containing paired-end reads. TCRdb reprocessed the 5' RACE reads via MiXCR and lists one record per CDR3 protein. The sample consists of roughly 1,700,000 distinct CDR3 sequences, 28% of them appearing once. In this sample, this clonotype turned up once. Its target is unknown. The CDR3 contains 16 residues. Per the germline V gene, CDR1 is GTSNPN and CDR2 is SVGIG (reference sequence). Trimming stripped 2 bases from V and 6 bases from J, with 22 bases between. Study-level results: Unsorted PBMC material precluded a definitive naive versus antigen-experienced comparison. More naive CD4+ cells and higher diversity were found in long-lived than in aged donors.

The V and J genes are TRBV30 and TRBJ1-2, with D tentatively TRBD1 (5 bases). This clonotype was sampled from a woman aged 30 to 39 in good health. Sequencing used blood. Here the CDR3 reads CAWSIFRDSRRDGYTF. CDR3 nucleotides: TGTGCCTGGAGTATTTTCCGGGACTCGCGGAGGGATGGCTACACCTTC. Full variable domain (missing parts from reference TRBV30 and TRBJ1-2): SQTIHQWPATLVQPVGSPLSLECTVEGTSNPNLYWYRQAAGRGLQLLFYSVGIGQISSEVPQNLSASRPQDRQFILSSKKLLLSDSGFYLCAWSIFRDSRRDGYTFGSGTRLTVV.